These T cell receptor beta chains were read from a single sample in a study of cytomegalovirus exposure and HLA in healthy donors. The assay was immunoSEQ multiplex PCR, and TCRdb's table has in-frame clones only and misses some. The table records some 100,000 clones, approximately 88% of them present only once. Sequencing used PBMCs. These receptors were obtained from a man younger than 35 in good health and CMV-seronegative. Each CDR3 is given with its conserved first and last residue. Each record gives: V gene, D gene, CDR3 length, clone size, J gene, CDR3 protein, CDR3 DNA. A D gene is named only where the DNA matches it firmly. Clone size appears in some rows only: once, few, many, or a class for an expanded clone.

TRBV7-9	-	12	-	TRBJ2-1	CASSPTGYEQFF	TGTGCCAGCAGCCCCACGGGATATGAGCAGTTCTTC
TRBV7-9	-	16	-	TRBJ2-3	CASSLGTVGVTDTQYF	TGTGCCAGCAGCTTAGGGACAGTTGGGGTCACAGATACGCAGTATTTT
TRBV10-3	-	14	-	TRBJ1-5	CAISGTGGGQPQHF	TGTGCCATCAGTGGAACGGGGGGGGGTCAGCCCCAGCATTTT
TRBV5-1	-	12	-	TRBJ2-7	CASRTDSYEQYF	TGCGCCAGCCGGACAGATTCCTACGAGCAGTACTTC
TRBV2	TRBD2	15	-	TRBJ2-7	CASSDPSGRAYEQYF	TGTGCCAGCAGCGATCCTAGCGGGAGGGCCTACGAGCAGTACTTC
TRBV7-9	TRBD2	16	once	TRBJ2-2	CASSGRGLAGTGELFF	TGTGCCAGCAGCGGTAGGGGCCTAGCGGGCACCGGGGAGCTGTTTTTT
TRBV6-6	TRBD1	15	once	TRBJ1-2	CASSYVTTGTYGYTF	TGTGCCAGCAGTTACGTAACGACAGGGACCTATGGCTACACCTTC
TRBV5-1	-	14	-	TRBJ1-6	CASSLTGLRSPLHF	TGCGCCAGCAGCTTGACAGGGTTGAGGTCACCCCTCCACTTT
TRBV19	TRBD1	14	-	TRBJ2-7	CASSAHRGSYEQYF	TGTGCCAGTAGTGCTCACAGGGGTTCCTACGAGCAGTACTTC
TRBV10-1	TRBD2	14	once	TRBJ2-1	CASSEAGAVNEQFF	TGCGCCAGCAGTGAAGCGGGGGCGGTCAATGAGCAGTTCTTC
TRBV18	-	15	-	TRBJ1-4	CASSPGGGTNEKLFF	TGTGCCAGCTCACCCGGCGGGGGAACTAATGAAAAACTGTTTTTT
TRBV6-5	-	15	-	TRBJ2-7	CASSYGAGSSYEQYF	TGTGCCAGCAGTTACGGGGCAGGCAGCTCCTACGAGCAGTACTTC
TRBV19	-	15	-	TRBJ1-2	CASSLSGTGVYGYTF	TGTGCCAGTAGTTTATCCGGGACGGGGGTCTATGGCTACACCTTC
TRBV2	TRBD2	17	-	TRBJ2-2	CASTWTSGRWGAGELFF	TGTGCCAGCACTTGGACTAGCGGGAGATGGGGCGCCGGGGAGCTGTTTTTT
TRBV5-1	-	16	-	TRBJ2-7	CASSLAGGLMVYEQYF	TGCGCCAGCAGCTTGGCCGGGGGTCTGATGGTCTACGAGCAGTACTTC
TRBV6-4	TRBD1	13	once	TRBJ2-5	CASSRDSQETQYF	TGTGCCAGCAGTAGGGACAGCCAAGAGACCCAGTACTTC
TRBV25-1	TRBD2	18	-	TRBJ2-5	CASSPGTGTSGRAETQYF	TGTGCCAGCAGTCCCGGGACAGGGACTAGCGGGAGAGCTGAGACCCAGTACTTC
TRBV27	-	17	-	TRBJ2-1	CASSLIRNDWFNNEQFF	TGTGCCAGCAGTTTAATAAGAAATGACTGGTTCAACAATGAGCAGTTCTTC
TRBV10-3	-	13	-	TRBJ1-2	CAISGTEWGGYTF	TGTGCCATCAGTGGTACGGAATGGGGCGGCTACACCTTC
TRBV5-1	-	13	few	TRBJ2-7	CASGPDTGGEQYF	TGCGCCAGCGGACCCGACACCGGGGGCGAGCAGTACTTC
TRBV7-2	-	14	few	TRBJ2-7	CASSLVAGANEQYF	TGTGCCAGCAGCTTAGTTGCGGGGGCGAACGAGCAGTACTTC
TRBV2	-	15	-	TRBJ1-5	CASSENLGGRQPQHF	TGTGCCAGCAGTGAAAATCTCGGGGGGCGGCAGCCCCAGCATTTT
TRBV6-1	-	12	-	TRBJ1-2	CASRQDRGGYTF	TGTGCCAGCAGACAAGATCGGGGTGGCTACACCTTC
TRBV19	TRBD1	15	-	TRBJ2-7	CASSETGTGPYEQYF	TGTGCCAGTAGCGAGACCGGGACAGGGCCCTACGAGCAGTACTTC
TRBV7-9	-	15	-	TRBJ1-2	CASSLALGGNYGYTF	TGTGCCAGCAGCTTAGCCCTTGGGGGGAACTATGGCTACACCTTC
TRBV30	-	11	-	TRBJ1-1	CAWVTGTEAFF	TGTGCCTGGGTTACAGGGACTGAAGCTTTCTTT
TRBV5-1	-	13	-	TRBJ2-1	CASSLETRGDGFF	TGCGCCAGCAGCTTGGAAACCCGAGGAGACGGGTTCTTC
TRBV7-8	TRBD2	15	-	TRBJ2-5	CASSLAGGGEETQYF	TGTGCCAGCAGCTTAGCGGGCGGGGGGGAAGAGACCCAGTACTTC
TRBV10-1	TRBD2	16	-	TRBJ2-5	CASSERTSGGRETQYF	TGCGCCAGCAGTGAGAGGACTAGCGGGGGTCGGGAGACCCAGTACTTC
TRBV6-1	-	13	-	TRBJ1-1	CASSVGAYAEAFF	TGTGCCAGCAGTGTGGGGGCGTACGCTGAAGCTTTCTTT
TRBV6-5	-	13	-	TRBJ2-7	CASISTSSYEQYF	TGTGCCAGCATTTCCACGAGCTCCTACGAGCAGTACTTC
TRBV9	-	13	-	TRBJ1-5	CASSEGGDQPQHF	TGTGCCAGCAGCGAGGGGGGGGATCAGCCCCAGCATTTT
TRBV14	-	16	-	TRBJ2-7	CASSHRGSQGAYEQYF	TGTGCCAGCAGCCACCGGGGGAGCCAGGGGGCCTACGAGCAGTACTTC
TRBV6-5	-	14	-	TRBJ2-3	CASSPQGSVNTQYF	TGTGCCAGCAGTCCCCAGGGTAGTGTGAATACGCAGTATTTT
TRBV9	TRBD2	15	-	TRBJ2-3	CASSPSAGGTDTQYF	TGTGCCAGCAGCCCCTCAGCGGGAGGCACAGATACGCAGTATTTT
TRBV30	-	12	-	TRBJ1-3	CAWSNGGNTIYF	TGTGCCTGGAGTAACGGTGGAAACACCATATATTTT
TRBV7-2	TRBD2	15	-	TRBJ2-5	CASSSRGGGAETQYF	TGTGCCAGCAGCTCACGGGGCGGGGGGGCGGAGACCCAGTACTTC